Each of the 11 T cell receptor beta chains below was sequenced from the same sample in a study of blood T cell repertoires in COVID-19. Here immunoSEQ multiplex PCR was the method, and the copy in TCRdb shows in-frame clones only, minus some. The sample comprises some 70,000 clones, around nine tenths of which are singletons, and 6.5% to 8% rests with the top ten. The source material was peripheral blood. The receptors come from a man aged 50-59 years with active COVID-19.

This chain uses TRBV7-8 with TRBJ1-1; tentative D call: TRBD1 (5 bases). This CDR3 is 13 amino acids long. Trimming stripped 5 bases from V and 1 base from J, with 8 bases between. Germline V CDR1 and CDR2: SGHVS, FQNEAQ. The chain's CDR3 is CASSRQGNTEAFF. CDR3 nucleotide sequence: TGTGCCAGCAGCCGTCAGGGGAACACTGAAGCTTTCTTT.

The chain uses TRBV6-5 and TRBJ2-7; TRBD2 matches 9 bases. The germline V gene has CDR1 MNHEY and CDR2 SVGAGI. The CDR3 runs 15 residues. V was pared by 6 bases and J by 7 bases, with 13 bases of the junction left unmatched. The CDR3 region is CASRPGLARPIEQYF. CDR3 DNA: TGTGCCAGCAGACCCGGACTAGCGAGGCCAATAGAGCAGTACTTC.

The chain combines TRBV5-1 with TRBJ2-1; 9 nucleotides agree with TRBD2. The CDR3 totals 16 residues. V gave up 0 bases and J gave up 6 bases; unmatched junction bases: 7. Germline CDR1 reads SGHRS; CDR2 reads YFSETQ. CDR3 coding DNA: TGCGCCAGCAGCTTGGGCGGGGGGGCGCTCAGCAATGAGCAGTTCTTC. Protein sequence: CASSLGGGALSNEQFF.

The chain joins TRBV6-2 or TRBV6-3 to TRBJ2-7; 16 bases are shared with TRBD2. CDR1 and CDR2 (germline): MNHEY, SVGEGT. The V and J ends lost 2 bases and 7 bases, in that order; junction bases with no gene match: 5. The CDR3 contains 16 residues. The CDR3 DNA is TGTGCCAGCAGTTACGGGACTAGCGGGAGGGCCGGTGAGCAGTACTTC. It codes for CASSYGTSGRAGEQYF.

The CDR3 DNA sequence: TGTGCCAGCAGCTTATCAGGCGCTCCTAATGAAAAACTGTTTTTT. Translated: CASSLSGAPNEKLFF. The rearrangement links TRBV5-4 to TRBJ1-4, with D hard to call. This CDR3 is 15 amino acids long. V shed 2 bases and J shed 3 bases, with 11 bases lying between them. Germline V gene sequence: CDR1 SGHNT, CDR2 YYREEE (reference sequence).

The chain joins TRBV2 to TRBJ2-4, with D perhaps matching TRBD1 (6 bases). Germline assignment: CDR1 SNHLY and CDR2 FYNNEI. V was clipped by 4 bases and J by 0 bases, with 22 bases between them. The CDR3 covers 19 residues. The CDR3 sequence is CASSVPRGKIMLAKNIQYF. The CDR3 coding sequence is TGTGCCAGCAGTGTTCCCAGGGGAAAGATAATGCTAGCCAAAAACATTCAGTACTTC. The whole variable domain, remainder taken from reference TRBV2 and TRBJ2-4, is EPEVTQTPSHQVTQMGQEVILRCVPISNHLYFYWYRQILGQKVEFLVSFYNNEISEKSEIFDDQFSVERPDGSNFTLKIRSTKLEDSAMYFCASSVPRGKIMLAKNIQYFGAGTRLSVL.

This chain uses TRBV6-5 with TRBJ1-6; the match to TRBD1 covers 11 bases. Trimming at V came to 6 bases and at J to 10 bases, leaving 2 bases not matched to a gene. Germline CDR1 MNHEY, CDR2 SVGAGI. The CDR3 length is 13 residues. CDR3 in DNA: TGTGCCAGCAGACGGACAGGGGGCTCACCCCTCCACTTT. This encodes CASRRTGGSPLHF.

The V call is TRBV25-1, the J call TRBJ2-7; TRBD1 aligns across 7 bases. V dropped 8 bases and J dropped 2; count of bases not matched to a gene: 6. CDR3 length equals 13 residues. The germline V gene has CDR1 MGHDK and CDR2 SYGVNS. CDR3 nucleotide sequence: TGTGCCAGCGATCCCGGGACAGCCTACGAGCAGTACTTC. Its protein product is CASDPGTAYEQYF.

The chain uses TRBV12-5 and TRBJ1-1; D unresolved. Germline V gene lookup returns CDR1 LGHNT and CDR2 FRNRAP. This CDR3 comprises 14 residues. Trimming shortened V by 1 base and J by 1 base, and 7 bases separated the two germline ends. The CDR3 reads CASGLGTPNTEAFF. The CDR3 DNA reads TGTGCTAGTGGTTTGGGTACACCGAACACTGAAGCTTTCTTT.

The rearrangement joins TRBV4-2 to TRBJ2-5; 8 positions agree with TRBD2. Germline V gene sequence: CDR1 LGHNA, CDR2 YNFKEQ. V shed 1 base, J shed 4 bases, and the junction held 5 bases outside the gene matches. CDR3 size: 15 residues. For the CDR3, the DNA is TGTGCCAGCAGCCAAGTAATCGGGAGGGGAGAGACCCAGTACTTC. Its translation is CASSQVIGRGETQYF.

In its sample, this clone was seen once. This chain links TRBV7-9 with TRBJ2-1; the match to TRBD1 covers 9 bases. The length of the CDR3 is 15 residues. Germline values: CDR1 SEHNR, CDR2 FQNEAQ (reference sequence). Germline trimming cut 5 bases from V and 2 bases from J; bases unmatched to any gene: 4. CDR3 in DNA: TGTGCCAGCAGCCCAGGACAGGGGACCTACAATGAGCAGTTCTTC. Translation gives CASSPGQGTYNEQFF.